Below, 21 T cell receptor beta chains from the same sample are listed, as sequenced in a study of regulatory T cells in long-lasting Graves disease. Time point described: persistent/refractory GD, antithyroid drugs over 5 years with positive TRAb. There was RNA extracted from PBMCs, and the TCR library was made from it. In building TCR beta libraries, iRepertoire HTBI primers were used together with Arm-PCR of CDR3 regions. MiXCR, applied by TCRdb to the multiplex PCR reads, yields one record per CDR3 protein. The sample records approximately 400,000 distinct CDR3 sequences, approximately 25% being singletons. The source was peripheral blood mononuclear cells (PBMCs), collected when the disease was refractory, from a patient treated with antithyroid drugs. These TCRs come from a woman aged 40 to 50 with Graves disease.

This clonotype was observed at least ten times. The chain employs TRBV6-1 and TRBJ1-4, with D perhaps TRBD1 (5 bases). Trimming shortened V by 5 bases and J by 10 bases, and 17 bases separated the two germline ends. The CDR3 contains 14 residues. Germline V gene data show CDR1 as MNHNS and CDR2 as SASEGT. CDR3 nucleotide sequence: TGTGCCAGCAGTCCCCTACCAGGGTCGGCAAAACTGTTTTTT. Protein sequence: CASSPLPGSAKLFF.

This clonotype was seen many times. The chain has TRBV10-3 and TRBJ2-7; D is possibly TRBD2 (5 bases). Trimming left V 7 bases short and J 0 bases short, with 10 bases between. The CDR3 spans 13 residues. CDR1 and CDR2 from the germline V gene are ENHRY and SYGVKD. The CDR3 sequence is CAIKDSLSYEQYF. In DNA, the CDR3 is TGTGCCATCAAGGACTCACTCTCCTACGAGCAGTACTTC.

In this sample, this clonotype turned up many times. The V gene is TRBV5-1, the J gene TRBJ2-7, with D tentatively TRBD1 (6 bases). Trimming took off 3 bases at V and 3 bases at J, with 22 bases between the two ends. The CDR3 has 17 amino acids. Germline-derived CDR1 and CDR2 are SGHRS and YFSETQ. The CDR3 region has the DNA TGCGCCAGCAGCTCCCTTTGGGGGCGACACCAGTACTACGAGCAGTACTTC. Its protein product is CASSSLWGRHQYYEQYF.

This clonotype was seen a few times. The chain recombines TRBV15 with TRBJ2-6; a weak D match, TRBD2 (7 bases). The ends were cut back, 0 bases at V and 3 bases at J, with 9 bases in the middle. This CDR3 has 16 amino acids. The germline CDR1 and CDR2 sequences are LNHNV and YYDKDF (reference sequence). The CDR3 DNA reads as TGTGCCACCAGCAGAGATAGGGGGGGTGGGGCCAACGTCCTGACTTTC. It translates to CATSRDRGGGANVLTF. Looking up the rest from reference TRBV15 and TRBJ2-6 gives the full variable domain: DAMVIQNPRYQVTQFGKPVTLSCSQTLNHNVMYWYQQKSSQAPKLLFHYYDKDFNNEADTPDNFQSRRPNTSFCFLDIRSPGLGDTAMYLCATSRDRGGGANVLTFGAGSRLTVL.

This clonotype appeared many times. CDR3: CASRIRETQYF. In DNA, the CDR3 is TGTGCCAGCAGAATTAGAGAGACCCAGTACTTC. The chain recombines TRBV2 with TRBJ2-5; D uncertain. The CDR3 is made up of 11 amino acids. Germline V gene lookup returns CDR1 SNHLY and CDR2 FYNNEI. The ends were cut back, 6 bases at V and 4 bases at J, with 6 bases in the middle. Full variable domain (missing parts from reference TRBV2 and TRBJ2-5): EPEVTQTPSHQVTQMGQEVILRCVPISNHLYFYWYRQILGQKVEFLVSFYNNEISEKSEIFDDQFSVERPDGSNFTLKIRSTKLEDSAMYFCASRIRETQYFGPGTRLLVL.

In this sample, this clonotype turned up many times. The CDR3 is CASSYPDRVRLHF. CDR3 sequence (DNA): TGTGCCAGCAGTTACCCCGACAGGGTTCGCCTCCACTTT. This chain connects TRBV6-9 to TRBJ1-6; 7 bases are a match to TRBD1. Germline V gene lookup returns CDR1 MNHGY and CDR2 SVAAGI. The CDR3 consists of 13 residues. The junction had 8 bases not matched to a gene; V was cut back by 3 bases and J by 15 bases.

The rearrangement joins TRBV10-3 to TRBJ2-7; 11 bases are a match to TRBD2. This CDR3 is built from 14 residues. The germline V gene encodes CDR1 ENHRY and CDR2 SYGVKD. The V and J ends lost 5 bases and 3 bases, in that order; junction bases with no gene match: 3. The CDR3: CAISRGTSGYEQYF. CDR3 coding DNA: TGTGCCATCAGTCGGGGGACTAGCGGCTACGAGCAGTACTTC.

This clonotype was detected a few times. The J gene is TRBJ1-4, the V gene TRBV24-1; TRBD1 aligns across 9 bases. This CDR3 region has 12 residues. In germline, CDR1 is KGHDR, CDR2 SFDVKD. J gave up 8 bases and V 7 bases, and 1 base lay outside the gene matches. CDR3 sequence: CATSGQGEKLFF. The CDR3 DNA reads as TGTGCCACCAGCGGACAGGGGGAAAAACTGTTTTTT.

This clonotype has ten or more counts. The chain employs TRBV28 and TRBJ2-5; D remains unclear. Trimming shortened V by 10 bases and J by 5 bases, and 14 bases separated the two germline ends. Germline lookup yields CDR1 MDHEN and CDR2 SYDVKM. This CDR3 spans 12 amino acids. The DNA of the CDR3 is TGTGCCACCCTCTCCCGCCCCGAGACCCAGTACTTC. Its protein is CATLSRPETQYF.

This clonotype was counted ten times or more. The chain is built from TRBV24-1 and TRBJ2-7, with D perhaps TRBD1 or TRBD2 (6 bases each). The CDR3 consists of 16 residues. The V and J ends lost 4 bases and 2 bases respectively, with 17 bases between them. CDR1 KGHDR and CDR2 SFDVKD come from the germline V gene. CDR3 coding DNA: TGTGCCACCAGTGACTCCGGGGGTAAGGGGGCCTACGAGCAGTACTTC. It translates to CATSDSGGKGAYEQYF.

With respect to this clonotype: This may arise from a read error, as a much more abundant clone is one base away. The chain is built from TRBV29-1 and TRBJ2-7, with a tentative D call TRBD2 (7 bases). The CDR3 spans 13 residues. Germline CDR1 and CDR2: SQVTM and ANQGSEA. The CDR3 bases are TGCAGCGTTGAATGGGCAGGGGACTACGGGCAGTACTTC. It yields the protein CSVEWAGDYGQYF.

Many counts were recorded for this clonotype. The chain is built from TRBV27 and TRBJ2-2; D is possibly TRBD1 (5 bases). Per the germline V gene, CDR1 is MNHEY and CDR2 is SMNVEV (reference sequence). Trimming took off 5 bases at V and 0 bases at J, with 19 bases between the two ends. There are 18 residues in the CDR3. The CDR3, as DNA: TGTGCCAGCAGTGGGGCCGTAGCTGGGCCCTCGAACACCGGGGAGCTGTTTTTT. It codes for CASSGAVAGPSNTGELFF.

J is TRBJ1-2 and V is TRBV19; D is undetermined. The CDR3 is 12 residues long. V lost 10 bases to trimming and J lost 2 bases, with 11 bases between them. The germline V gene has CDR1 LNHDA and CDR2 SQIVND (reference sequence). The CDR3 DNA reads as TGTGCCACCCGGACGGGAAACTATGGCTACACCTTC. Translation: CATRTGNYGYTF.

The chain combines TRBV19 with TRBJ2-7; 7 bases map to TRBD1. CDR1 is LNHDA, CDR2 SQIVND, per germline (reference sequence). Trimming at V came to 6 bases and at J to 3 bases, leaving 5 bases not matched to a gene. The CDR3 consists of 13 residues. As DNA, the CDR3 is TGTGCCAGTAGACGACAGGGCAGCTACGAGCAGTACTTC. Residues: CASRRQGSYEQYF.

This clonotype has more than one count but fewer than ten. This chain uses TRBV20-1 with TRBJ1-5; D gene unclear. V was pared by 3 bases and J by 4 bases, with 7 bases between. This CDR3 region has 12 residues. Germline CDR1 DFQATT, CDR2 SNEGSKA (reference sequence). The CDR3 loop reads CSASQTNQPQHF. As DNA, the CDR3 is TGCAGTGCTAGCCAAACGAATCAGCCCCAGCATTTT.

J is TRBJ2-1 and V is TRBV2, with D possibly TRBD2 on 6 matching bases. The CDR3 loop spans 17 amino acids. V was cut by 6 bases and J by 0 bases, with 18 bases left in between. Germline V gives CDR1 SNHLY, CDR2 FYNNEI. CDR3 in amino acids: CASRGTDYRDSYNEQFF. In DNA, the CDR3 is TGTGCCAGCAGGGGGACGGACTACCGAGACTCCTACAATGAGCAGTTCTTC.

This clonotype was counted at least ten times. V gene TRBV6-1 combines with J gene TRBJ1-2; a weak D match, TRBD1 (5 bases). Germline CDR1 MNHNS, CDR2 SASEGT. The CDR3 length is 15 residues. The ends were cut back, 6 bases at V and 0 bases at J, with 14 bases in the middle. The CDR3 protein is CASSPRDRANYGYTF. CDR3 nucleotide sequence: TGTGCCAGCAGCCCAAGGGACCGCGCTAACTATGGCTACACCTTC.

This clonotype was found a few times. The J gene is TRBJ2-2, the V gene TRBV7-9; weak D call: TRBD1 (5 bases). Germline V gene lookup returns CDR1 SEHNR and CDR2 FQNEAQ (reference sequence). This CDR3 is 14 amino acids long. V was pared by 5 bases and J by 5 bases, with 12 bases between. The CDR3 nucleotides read TGTGCCAGCAGCCCCCCCCAGGGAACCGGGGAGCTGTTTTTT. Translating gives CASSPPQGTGELFF.

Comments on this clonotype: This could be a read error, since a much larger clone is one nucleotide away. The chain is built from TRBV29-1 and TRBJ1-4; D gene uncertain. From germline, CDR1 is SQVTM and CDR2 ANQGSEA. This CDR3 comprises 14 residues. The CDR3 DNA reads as TGCAGCGTTTTGGGTCGGCGGGATAATAAAAAACTGTTTTTT. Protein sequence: CSVLGRRDNKKLFF.

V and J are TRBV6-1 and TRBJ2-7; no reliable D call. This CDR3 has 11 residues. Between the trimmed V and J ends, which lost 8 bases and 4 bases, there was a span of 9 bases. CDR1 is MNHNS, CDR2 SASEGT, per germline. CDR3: CASWVRYEQYF. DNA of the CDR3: TGTGCCAGCTGGGTTAGATACGAGCAGTACTTC.

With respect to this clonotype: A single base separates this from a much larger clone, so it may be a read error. The DNA of the CDR3 is TGTGCCAGCAGTACCCTTGGAAGATGGGAATACGAGCAGTACTTC. Translating gives CASSTLGRWEYEQYF. The chain is built from TRBV6-1 and TRBJ2-7; D call uncertain. The V end was cut by 5 bases, the J end by 4 bases, with 18 bases between. This CDR3 comprises 15 residues. Germline CDR1 reads MNHNS; CDR2 reads SASEGT.